The entry that follows covers one TCR beta chain sequence. The sample comes from a study of CD8 T cells in Susac syndrome. The CDR3 length is 16 residues. About 0.5 to 1 ug RNA was reverse transcribed with random hexamers. Each CDR3 protein is one row after TCRdb ran MiXCR on the immunoSEQ multiplex PCR reads. The sample shows roughly 180,000 distinct CDR3 sequences, just under 95% of them seen only once. The sequenced material came from CD4+ T cells from PBMCs. This chain uses TRBV21-1 with TRBJ1-1; the D call in the table, TRBD1, was not verified against the DNA. TRBV21-1 is listed as a pseudogene. This sequence was found in a human donor with Susac syndrome. CDR3 sequence (DNA): TGTGCCAGCAGCATGGGTCCGGGGATTCAGTACACTGAAGCTTTCTTT. This encodes CASSMGPGIQYTEAFF.